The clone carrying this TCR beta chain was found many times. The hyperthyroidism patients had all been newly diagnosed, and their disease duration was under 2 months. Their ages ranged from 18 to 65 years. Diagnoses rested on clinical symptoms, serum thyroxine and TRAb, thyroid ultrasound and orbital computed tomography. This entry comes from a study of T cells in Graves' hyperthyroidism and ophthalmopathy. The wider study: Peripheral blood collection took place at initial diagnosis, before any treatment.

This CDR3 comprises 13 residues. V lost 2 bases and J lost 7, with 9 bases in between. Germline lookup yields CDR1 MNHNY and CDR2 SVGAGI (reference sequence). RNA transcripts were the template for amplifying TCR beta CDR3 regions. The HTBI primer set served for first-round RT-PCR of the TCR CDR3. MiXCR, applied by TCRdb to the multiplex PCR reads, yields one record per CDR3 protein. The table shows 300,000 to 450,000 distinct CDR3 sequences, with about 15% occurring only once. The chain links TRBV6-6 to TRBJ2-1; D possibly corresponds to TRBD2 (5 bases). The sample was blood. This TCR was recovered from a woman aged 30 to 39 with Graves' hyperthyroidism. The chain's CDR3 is CASSYPPGNEQFF. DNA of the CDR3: TGTGCCAGCAGTTACCCCCCGGGGAATGAGCAGTTCTTC.